Presented here are 9 T cell receptor beta chains from one specimen sequenced in a study of blood T cells in healthy people across ages. Sample-barcoded 5' priming and a J-beta primer mix drove a second PCR of roughly 7 to 11 cycles. TCRdb reprocessed the 5' RACE reads with MiXCR, giving one entry per CDR3 protein. Here the sample spans hundreds of thousands of distinct CDR3 sequences, roughly 26% being singletons. Specimen: blood. These receptors were collected from a woman in her seventies in good health.

The rearrangement joins TRBV29-1 to TRBJ2-5; D ambiguous. Germline lookup yields CDR1 SQVTM and CDR2 ANQGSEA. The CDR3 contains 13 residues. Trimming shortened V by 3 bases and J by 1 base, and 9 bases separated the two germline ends. The CDR3 is CSVEWQAQETQYF. In DNA form, the CDR3 reads TGCAGCGTTGAGTGGCAGGCCCAAGAGACCCAGTACTTC.

J is TRBJ1-4 and V is TRBV27; possible D gene TRBD1, 5 bases. The CDR3 runs 15 residues. Trimming took 1 base from V and 7 from J, leaving 13 bases between them. Germline CDR1 reads MNHEY; CDR2 reads SMNVEV (reference sequence). This CDR3 reads CASSLFGGGGEKLFF. DNA for the CDR3: TGTGCCAGCAGTTTATTCGGGGGTGGTGGTGAAAAACTGTTTTTT.

The chain is built from TRBV27 and TRBJ1-1; D remains ambiguous. Between the trimmed V and J ends, which lost 5 bases and 5 bases, there was a span of 12 bases. The CDR3 has 13 residues. Germline CDR1 and CDR2: MNHEY and SMNVEV (reference sequence). CDR3 in amino acids: CASSPTRLTEAFF. CDR3 DNA: TGTGCCAGCAGTCCCACAAGGTTGACTGAAGCTTTCTTT.

This clonotype came up a few times. V usage is TRBV29-1 and J usage is TRBJ1-2; 9 positions agree with TRBD1. Germline V gene lookup returns CDR1 SQVTM and CDR2 ANQGSEA. With V trimmed by 0 bases and J by 5 bases, 10 bases remained unmatched. CDR3 size: 16 residues. The DNA of the CDR3 is TGCAGCGTTGAAGACTTTTACCGGGACAGGGTTTATGGCTACACCTTC. It codes for CSVEDFYRDRVYGYTF.

This chain joins TRBV7-8 and TRBJ2-7; D is perhaps TRBD2 (5 bases). Germline CDR1 and CDR2: SGHVS and FQNEAQ. Between the trimmed V and J ends, which lost 5 bases and 4 bases, there was a span of 18 bases. The CDR3 totals 15 residues. The CDR3 loop is CASSHRRGRSYEQYF. CDR3 in DNA: TGTGCCAGCAGCCATAGGCGAGGGCGTAGTTACGAGCAGTACTTC. Full variable domain (remainder filled in from reference TRBV7-8 and TRBJ2-7): GAGVSQSPRYKVAKRGQDVALRCDPISGHVSLFWYQQALGQGPEFLTYFQNEAQLDKSGLPSDRFFAERPEGSVSTLKIQRTQQEDSAVYLCASSHRRGRSYEQYFGPGTRLTVT.

Concerning this clonotype itself: A much larger clone differs from this one at a single base, so this may be a read error. In DNA form, the CDR3 reads TGCAGCGCTCAGTCCGGGACAGGTCCTTCCTACGAGCGGTACTTC. Translation: CSAQSGTGPSYERYF. The chain has TRBV29-1 and TRBJ2-7, with TRBD1 matching 8 bases. In germline, CDR1 is SQVTM, CDR2 ANQGSEA. The CDR3 is 15 amino acids.

This rearrangement joins TRBV6-5 to TRBJ2-7, with no clear D. The CDR3 totals 11 residues. Germline V gene sequence: CDR1 MNHEY, CDR2 SVGAGI. Trimming left V 10 bases short and J 7 bases short, with 14 bases between. Here the CDR3 DNA reads TGTGCCACCGCCACCCGTGGAGAGCAGTACTTC. This codes for CATATRGEQYF.

J is TRBJ1-5 and V is TRBV9; no reliable D call. This CDR3 spans 15 amino acids. CDR1 is SGDLS, CDR2 YYNGEE, per germline. V lost 4 bases, J lost 5 bases, and 16 bases lay in between. CDR3 nucleotides: TGTGCCAGCAGCCCTTCGACCGGAAAATATCAGCCCCAGCATTTT. This codes for CASSPSTGKYQPQHF.

This clonotype was seen repeatedly, ten times or more. This chain uses TRBV29-1 with TRBJ2-1; tentatively, D is TRBD2 (6 bases). The J call is uncertain, as TRBJ2-7 better fits the DNA end. CDR1 and CDR2 (germline): SQVTM, ANQGSEA. The CDR3 totals 14 residues. Here the CDR3 DNA reads TGCAGCGTTGGCCCGGCGGGGACCTCCTACGAGCAGTACTTC. Translated: CSVGPAGTSYEQYF.